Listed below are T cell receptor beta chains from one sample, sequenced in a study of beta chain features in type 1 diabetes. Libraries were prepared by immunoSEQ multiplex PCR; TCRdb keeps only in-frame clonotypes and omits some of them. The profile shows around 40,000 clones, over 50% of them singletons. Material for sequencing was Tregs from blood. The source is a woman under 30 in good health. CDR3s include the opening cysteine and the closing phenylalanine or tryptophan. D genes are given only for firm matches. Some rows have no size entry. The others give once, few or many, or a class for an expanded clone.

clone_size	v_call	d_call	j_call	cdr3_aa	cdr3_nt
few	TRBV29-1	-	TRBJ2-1	CSVPAGTSFYNEQFF	TGCAGCGTCCCAGCCGGGACTTCCTTCTACAATGAGCAGTTCTTC
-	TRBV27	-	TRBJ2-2	CAGGLVGNTGELFF	TGTGCCGGAGGACTGGTCGGAAACACCGGGGAGCTGTTTTTT
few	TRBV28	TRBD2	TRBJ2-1	CASTLTSGAVNEQFF	TGTGCCAGCACGCTTACTAGCGGAGCTGTCAATGAGCAGTTCTTC
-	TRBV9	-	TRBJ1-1	CASSVDRKAFF	TGTGCCAGCAGCGTTGACAGAAAAGCTTTCTTT
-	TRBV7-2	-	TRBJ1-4	CASSVSGGKLFF	TGTGCCAGCAGCGTCTCCGGCGGAAAACTGTTTTTT
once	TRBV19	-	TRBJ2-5	CASSIWATPGETQYF	TGTGCCAGTAGTATTTGGGCAACACCGGGGGAGACCCAGTACTTC
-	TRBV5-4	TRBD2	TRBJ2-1	CSIKTGLAGAGEQFF	TGCAGCATCAAGACGGGACTAGCGGGAGCGGGTGAGCAGTTCTTC
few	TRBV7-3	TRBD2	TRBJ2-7	CASSSPSGAYEQYF	TGTGCCAGCAGCTCTCCTAGCGGAGCGTACGAGCAGTACTTC
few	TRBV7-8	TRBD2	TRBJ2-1	CASSPSGGSSYNEQFF	TGTGCCAGCAGCCCGAGCGGGGGGAGCTCCTACAATGAGCAGTTCTTC
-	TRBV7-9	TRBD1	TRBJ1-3	CASSSSGTASSSGNTIYF	TGTGCCAGCAGCTCGTCCGGGACAGCCTCCTCCTCTGGAAACACCATATATTTT
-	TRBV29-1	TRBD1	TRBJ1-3	CSVTGQGADTIYF	TGCAGCGTTACGGGACAGGGGGCCGACACCATATATTTT
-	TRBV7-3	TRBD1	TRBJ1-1	CASSLFGGGAGVTEAFF	TGTGCCAGCAGCTTATTCGGAGGGGGCGCTGGGGTAACTGAAGCTTTCTTT
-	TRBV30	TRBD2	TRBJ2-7	CAWAGGPYEQYF	TGTGCCTGGGCGGGAGGTCCCTACGAGCAGTACTTC
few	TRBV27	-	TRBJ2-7	CASSWSFLAQGEQYF	TGTGCCAGCAGTTGGTCGTTCCTAGCCCAAGGGGAGCAGTACTTC
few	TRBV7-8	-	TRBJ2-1	CASSDNYIGKHEQFF	TGTGCCAGCAGCGATAATTATATCGGTAAACATGAGCAGTTCTTC
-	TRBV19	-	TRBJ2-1	CASSTFRQSSYNEQFF	TGTGCCAGTAGTACCTTCAGGCAAAGCTCCTACAATGAGCAGTTCTTC
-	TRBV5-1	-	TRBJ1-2	CASSLADYGYTF	TGCGCCAGCAGCTTGGCCGACTATGGCTACACCTTC
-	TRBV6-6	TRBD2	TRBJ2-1	CASSYWTSGRSDEQFF	TGTGCCAGCAGTTATTGGACTAGCGGGAGAAGCGATGAGCAGTTCTTC
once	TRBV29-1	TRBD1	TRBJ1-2	CSSLSDRYHGYTF	TGCAGCTCCTTATCGGACAGGTACCATGGCTACACCTTC
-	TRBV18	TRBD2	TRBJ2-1	CASSPGTSGVNEQFF	TGTGCCAGCTCACCAGGGACTAGCGGAGTCAATGAGCAGTTCTTC
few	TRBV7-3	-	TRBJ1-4	CASSLTGGRSEKLFF	TGTGCCAGCAGCTTAACAGGGGGACGGAGTGAAAAACTGTTTTTT
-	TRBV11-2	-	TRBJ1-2	CASRLSGGEGNYGYTF	TGTGCCAGCAGGCTCAGCGGCGGGGAGGGAAACTATGGCTACACCTTC
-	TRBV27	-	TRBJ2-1	CASSSRGEQFF	TGTGCCAGCAGTTCCCGCGGAGAGCAGTTCTTC